This T cell receptor (beta chain) stems from a study of cytomegalovirus exposure and HLA in healthy donors. Whole-study findings and limits: Reported findings show TCR beta sequences accurately forecast HLA-A and HLA-B alleles in most subjects. It was taken for granted in presence/absence analyses that sequencing depth across donors was roughly uniform.

CDR1 and CDR2 (germline): LGHNA, YSLEER. This CDR3 contains 16 residues. V was shortened by 0 bases and J by 3 bases, with 14 bases between the two germline ends. The PCR made use of 60 Vbeta and 13 Jbeta primers. Produced via immunoSEQ multiplex PCR; TCRdb's table is partial and in-frame only. Of some 120,000 clones listed, 70% to 80% were seen once; the top ten hold 6.5% to 9%. Points on this clone: Its target is unknown.

The sequence derives from a woman aged 40 to 50 in good health and CMV-seropositive. V is TRBV4-3 and J is TRBJ1-2; D is possibly TRBD1 (5 bases). The sequenced material came from PBMCs. CDR3 in DNA: TGCGCCAGCAGCCAAGATCTCAGGACATCCGACTATGGCTACACCTTC. The encoded protein is CASSQDLRTSDYGYTF.